Below, 9 T cell receptor beta chains from the same sample are listed, as sequenced in a study of T cell changes during pregnancy in multiple sclerosis. Sequenced by immunoSEQ multiplex PCR; TCRdb stores in-frame clones only, minus some. Of 75,000 to 95,000 clones listed, around 94% were seen once; the top ten hold roughly 0.14%. The sequencing here drew on CD4+ T cells from peripheral blood mononuclear cells, taken after pregnancy. These receptors were collected from a female donor with multiple sclerosis, enrolled in a pregnancy study.

The V and J genes are TRBV18 and TRBJ2-5; TRBD2 might be the D (5 bases). The V end was cut by 3 bases, the J end by 5 bases, with 13 bases between. From germline, CDR1 is KGHSH and CDR2 LQKENI. This CDR3 region has 14 residues. CDR3 region: CASSPRSSGETQYF. The CDR3 DNA follows: TGTGCCAGCTCACCCCGGTCCTCGGGGGAGACCCAGTACTTC. The full variable domain, with the rest looked up from reference TRBV18 and TRBJ2-5, is NAGVMQNPRHLVRRRGQEARLRCSPMKGHSHVYWYRQLPEEGLKFMVYLQKENIIDESGMPKERFSAEFPKEGPSILRIQQVVRGDSAAYFCASSPRSSGETQYFGPGTRLLVL.

The chain uses TRBV2 and TRBJ2-6; D gene ambiguous. The V and J ends lost 6 bases and 2 bases respectively, with 8 bases between them. Germline assignment: CDR1 SNHLY and CDR2 FYNNEI. The CDR3 sequence is 14 residues long. CDR3 sequence: CASSVLTGANVLTF. The CDR3 bases are TGTGCCAGCAGCGTTCTTACTGGGGCCAACGTCCTGACTTTC.

This sequence joins TRBV5-6 and TRBJ1-3, with 11 bases lining up with TRBD1. Germline V CDR1 and CDR2: SGHDT, YYEEEE. V was pared by 3 bases and J by 3 bases, with 8 bases of the junction left unmatched. The CDR3 totals 17 residues. The CDR3 DNA sequence: TGTGCCAGCAGCTCAACCGGGACAGGGGGTTTTGGAAACACCATATATTTT. It specifies CASSSTGTGGFGNTIYF.

The chain is built from TRBV5-6 and TRBJ2-2; 11 bases fit TRBD1. Per germline, CDR1 SGHDT and CDR2 YYEEEE. The CDR3 has 14 amino acids. J lost 6 bases, V lost 4 bases, and 2 bases had no gene match. DNA for the CDR3: TGTGCCAGCAGCCGGGACAGGGGGGCCGGGGAGCTGTTTTTT. As protein: CASSRDRGAGELFF.

The count of this clone is one. V and J are TRBV7-6 and TRBJ2-5, with 10 bases lining up with TRBD2. Germline CDR1 and CDR2: SGHVS and FNYEAQ. V lost 1 base and J lost 5; bases outside the gene matches: 10. The CDR3 consists of 17 residues. The CDR3 loop reads CASSLESLAGVGETQYF. The CDR3 region has the DNA TGTGCCAGCAGCTTAGAAAGTCTAGCGGGAGTCGGGGAGACCCAGTACTTC.

The rearrangement joins TRBV5-6 to TRBJ1-4; the D gene is possibly TRBD1 (5 bases). CDR1 SGHDT and CDR2 YYEEEE come from the germline V gene. The V end was cut by 4 bases, the J end by 8 bases, with 18 bases between. This CDR3 contains 15 residues. CDR3 amino acids: CASSPRRGSREKLFF. The CDR3 DNA reads as TGTGCCAGCAGCCCTCGGCGGGGGTCGAGGGAAAAACTGTTTTTT.

CDR3 bases: TGCGCCAGCAGCCCCCTGGGCCCCGGGGAGCTGTTTTTT. Protein product: CASSPLGPGELFF. The V gene is TRBV5-1, the J gene TRBJ2-2; no definite D call. In germline, CDR1 is SGHRS, CDR2 YFSETQ. CDR3 length: 13 residues. V was cut by 4 bases and J by 6 bases, with 10 bases left in between.

The CDR3 nucleotides are TGTGCCAGCAGCCATGGGGACAGAGGGGAGACCCAGTACTTC. This sequence encodes CASSHGDRGETQYF. The V and J genes are TRBV7-9 and TRBJ2-5; the match to TRBD1 covers 7 bases. The germline V gene encodes CDR1 SEHNR and CDR2 FQNEAQ (reference sequence). V shed 5 bases and J 5 bases; nucleotides not matched to a gene: 8. The CDR3 totals 14 residues.

This sequence joins TRBV19 and TRBJ2-5; D may be TRBD1 (5 bases). CDR3 length equals 14 residues. Germline loops: CDR1 LNHDA, CDR2 SQIVND (reference sequence). The V gene lost 3 bases and the J gene lost 4 bases, with 12 bases spanning the gap. CDR3 sequence (DNA): TGTGCCAGTAGTATCCAGGGATCTCGAGAGACCCAGTACTTC. Its translation: CASSIQGSRETQYF.